This T cell receptor beta chain is from a study of human T cells and chemical hapten exposure. At the level of the study: There were per-sample TCR yield variations, arising mainly from small pooled library volume differences.

Time point here: healthy volunteer bleed at 6 weeks. Total RNA came from unfractionated whole blood. The study used a library that attached unique molecular identifiers to individual cDNA molecules. MiXCR was run by TCRdb on the RACE reads, yielding one entry per CDR3 protein. The sample carries some 40,000 distinct CDR3 sequences, 3.7% recorded once. The ends lost 5 bases at V and 6 bases at J; junction bases unmatched: 4. CDR3 length equals 13 residues. Germline V gene lookup returns CDR1 MDHEN and CDR2 SYDVKM. The sample consisted of whole blood. This TCR derives from a human donor in good health. Some clones in this sample may be carry-over from other donors' samples. This rearrangement joins TRBV28 to TRBJ2-1; 7 nucleotides line up with TRBD2. CDR3 amino acids: CASSRAGPNEQFF. The CDR3, as DNA: TGTGCCAGCAGTAGAGCGGGACCCAATGAGCAGTTCTTC.